A selection of T cell receptor beta chains follows, all from one sample in a study of cytomegalovirus exposure and HLA in healthy donors. Assay used: immunoSEQ multiplex PCR; TCRdb lists only in-frame clones, some missing. The sample holds about 110,000 clones; more than 60% are singletons and the top ten take roughly 6.2%. The source material was PBMCs. All receptors come from a man aged 30-40 years in good health and CMV-seropositive. The CDR3 runs from the conserved cysteine through the conserved F or W. Fields, in order: J gene, clone size, D gene, V gene, CDR3 protein, CDR3 DNA. D genes are given only for firm matches. Clone size is shown for a subset of rows, as once, few, many or a class of expanded clone.

TRBJ1-1	NA	TRBD1	TRBV4-2	CASSQEDRGLSYTEAFF	TGTGCCAGCAGCCAGGAGGACAGGGGGCTATCGTACACTGAAGCTTTCTTT
TRBJ2-3	NA	NA	TRBV6-8	CASSPTIQDTQYF	TGTGCCAGCAGCCCGACTATTCAAGATACGCAGTATTTT
TRBJ2-3	NA	NA	TRBV20-1	CSGQSRDTQYF	TGCAGTGGCCAGTCTAGAGATACGCAGTATTTT
TRBJ2-1	NA	TRBD2	TRBV7-6	CASSFPSGGPSGGNEQFF	TGTGCCAGCAGCTTTCCTAGCGGGGGGCCCAGCGGGGGGAATGAGCAGTTCTTC
TRBJ2-7	few	NA	TRBV7-3	CASSLDFDSAFCEQYF	TGTGCCAGCAGCTTAGACTTCGACAGCGCGTTCTGCGAGCAGTACTTC
TRBJ2-7	NA	TRBD2	TRBV27	CASSSPLADRSYEQYF	TGTGCCAGCAGTTCACCCCTAGCGGATCGCTCCTACGAGCAGTACTTC
TRBJ2-1	NA	TRBD2	TRBV15	CATSREVAGAAGDEQFF	TGTGCCACCAGCAGAGAGGTAGCGGGGGCGGCTGGGGATGAGCAGTTCTTC
TRBJ1-2	NA	TRBD1	TRBV27	CASSSGQAIYGYTF	TGTGCCAGCAGTTCCGGACAGGCGATCTATGGCTACACCTTC
TRBJ1-1	NA	NA	TRBV15	CATSRDHRMNTEAFF	TGTGCCACCAGCAGAGATCATAGAATGAACACTGAAGCTTTCTTT
TRBJ2-3	few	TRBD1	TRBV5-6	CASSFYRGRSDTQYF	TGTGCCAGCAGCTTCTACAGGGGGCGGTCAGATACGCAGTATTTT
TRBJ2-5	few	NA	TRBV14	CASSQGFGGRAWETQYF	TGTGCCAGCAGCCAAGGATTTGGCGGCAGGGCGTGGGAGACCCAGTACTTC
TRBJ2-7	NA	NA	TRBV7-2	CASSPRRDSYEQYF	TGTGCCAGCAGCCCCCGTCGGGACTCCTACGAGCAGTACTTC
TRBJ2-7	NA	NA	TRBV2	CASSGGGEEQYF	TGTGCCAGCAGTGGTGGCGGGGAGGAGCAGTACTTC
TRBJ2-1	NA	TRBD2	TRBV7-8	CASSFLAGTHNEQFF	TGTGCCAGCAGTTTCCTAGCGGGAACCCATAATGAGCAGTTCTTC
TRBJ2-5	NA	NA	TRBV7-6	CASSYSGQKEYF	TGTGCCAGCAGCTATTCAGGGCAAAAGGAGTACTTC
TRBJ2-5	NA	NA	TRBV29-1	CSVAGEETQYF	TGCAGCGTTGCAGGGGAAGAGACCCAGTACTTC
TRBJ2-5	few	TRBD2	TRBV9	CASSQTGTSVETQYF	TGTGCCAGCAGCCAAACCGGGACTAGCGTTGAGACCCAGTACTTC
TRBJ2-7	once	TRBD1	TRBV5-6	CASSHTGTGPYEQYF	TGCGCCAGCAGTCATACCGGGACAGGGCCCTACGAGCAGTACTTC
TRBJ2-1	NA	TRBD2	TRBV10-3	CAITTSGAGGGNEQFF	TGTGCCATCACCACTTCAGGAGCGGGGGGCGGCAATGAGCAGTTCTTC
TRBJ2-7	NA	TRBD1	TRBV23-1	CASSQPGQGHYEQYF	TGCGCCAGCAGTCAACCGGGACAGGGGCACTACGAGCAGTACTTC
TRBJ1-2	NA	TRBD1	TRBV5-1	CASSFDTGEANYGYTF	TGCGCCAGCAGCTTTGACACAGGGGAAGCTAACTATGGCTACACCTTC
TRBJ2-1	NA	NA	TRBV7-8	CASSLAGGPNEQFF	TGTGCCAGCAGCTTAGCGGGGGGGCCGAATGAGCAGTTCTTC
TRBJ1-1	few	TRBD1	TRBV7-2	CASSSVTGTEAFF	TGTGCCAGCAGCTCTGTGACAGGGACTGAAGCTTTCTTT
TRBJ2-7	NA	NA	TRBV2	CASSSFNRDGDYEQYF	TGTGCCAGCAGCTCCTTTAACCGGGACGGGGACTACGAGCAGTACTTC
TRBJ2-5	NA	NA	TRBV7-8	CASSGFWDVGGTQYF	TGTGCCAGCAGCGGCTTTTGGGACGTCGGGGGGACCCAGTACTTC
TRBJ2-5	few	TRBD2	TRBV7-9	CASSLAGGETQYF	TGTGCCAGCAGCTTAGCGGGGGGGGAGACCCAGTACTTC
TRBJ2-1	NA	TRBD2	TRBV30	CAWSEGLGGDEQFF	TGTGCCTGGAGTGAGGGGCTCGGGGGGGATGAGCAGTTCTTC
TRBJ1-4	once	NA	TRBV15	CATSGRPLGQIATNEKLFF	TGTGCCACCAGCGGCCGCCCACTTGGACAGATTGCAACTAATGAAAAACTGTTTTTT
TRBJ1-1	medium-sized	TRBD1	TRBV27	CASSSLDRGNTEAFF	TGTGCCAGCAGTTCCCTGGACAGGGGAAATACTGAAGCTTTCTTT
TRBJ2-3	many	NA	TRBV7-8	CASSLQGGRDTQYF	TGTGCCAGCAGCTTACAGGGGGGAAGGGATACGCAGTATTTT
TRBJ2-7	once	TRBD2	TRBV2	CASSSGLAGGMGEQYF	TGTGCCAGCAGCTCTGGACTAGCGGGGGGTATGGGGGAGCAGTACTTC
TRBJ2-3	NA	NA	TRBV7-8	CASSLARQKPLDTQYF	TGTGCCAGCAGCTTAGCGCGGCAGAAGCCCTTGGATACGCAGTATTTT
TRBJ2-2	NA	NA	TRBV7-3	CASSDDRLSTGELFF	TGTGCCAGCAGCGACGACAGGCTGTCAACCGGGGAGCTGTTTTTT
TRBJ1-4	NA	NA	TRBV25-1	CAGSEYQGSEKLFF	TGTGCCGGCAGTGAATATCAGGGCTCGGAAAAACTGTTTTTT
TRBJ1-2	NA	TRBD1	TRBV5-1	CASSPAGTGGYGYTF	TGCGCCAGCAGCCCCGCCGGGACAGGGGGCTATGGCTACACCTTC
TRBJ1-5	NA	NA	TRBV15	CATSREGEGQPQHF	TGTGCCACCAGCAGAGAAGGGGAGGGTCAGCCCCAGCATTTT
TRBJ1-6	NA	NA	TRBV30	CAWWLGEGNSPLHF	TGTGCCTGGTGGCTAGGGGAGGGAAATTCACCCCTCCACTTT
TRBJ2-7	NA	TRBD1	TRBV27	CASSARTGGGEQYF	TGTGCCAGCAGCGCCCGGACAGGGGGCGGCGAGCAGTACTTC
TRBJ1-2	NA	NA	TRBV2	CASSLTGNYGYTF	TGTGCCAGCTCCCTAACAGGGAACTATGGCTACACCTTC
TRBJ2-7	NA	TRBD1	TRBV30	CAWRGDRVHEQYF	TGTGCCTGGAGAGGTGACAGGGTCCACGAGCAGTACTTC
TRBJ2-2	NA	TRBD2	TRBV30	CAWSSFHGGARTGELFF	TGTGCCTGGAGTTCTTTTCACGGGGGGGCCCGAACCGGGGAGCTGTTTTTT
TRBJ2-3	once	TRBD2	TRBV25-1	CASSSGGSTDTQYF	TGTGCCAGCAGTTCGGGGGGAAGCACAGATACGCAGTATTTT
TRBJ2-1	once	NA	TRBV6-5	CASRGARRGEQFF	TGTGCCAGCAGGGGCGCCCGTAGGGGCGAGCAGTTCTTC
TRBJ1-2	NA	NA	TRBV30	CAWSVQQFYGYTF	TGTGCCTGGAGTGTACAACAGTTCTATGGCTACACCTTC
TRBJ2-5	NA	TRBD2	TRBV15	CATSRGRWLAGQETQYF	TGTGCCACCAGCAGAGGGCGGTGGCTAGCGGGGCAAGAGACCCAGTACTTC
TRBJ2-5	NA	TRBD2	TRBV5-1	CASSRIAGESETQYF	TGCGCCAGCAGCCGAATAGCGGGGGAATCGGAGACCCAGTACTTC
TRBJ2-5	NA	TRBD1	TRBV5-1	CASSNTGEEETQYF	TGCGCCAGCAGCAATACAGGGGAAGAAGAGACCCAGTACTTC
TRBJ2-5	NA	NA	TRBV7-2	CASSLGPPDRRPQETQYF	TGTGCCAGCAGCTTAGGCCCCCCCGACAGGAGACCACAAGAGACCCAGTACTTC
TRBJ2-2	few	TRBD1	TRBV18	CASSYTGGRTGELFF	TGTGCCAGCTCATATACAGGGGGCCGGACCGGGGAGCTGTTTTTT
TRBJ2-5	NA	NA	TRBV9	CASSVGELSAWETQYF	TGTGCCAGCAGCGTAGGGGAGTTGTCGGCGTGGGAGACCCAGTACTTC
TRBJ1-1	few	NA	TRBV5-6	CASSLDRVGTEAFF	TGTGCCAGCAGCTTGGACAGGGTGGGGACTGAAGCTTTCTTT
TRBJ2-5	NA	NA	TRBV2	CASSEWADQETQYF	TGTGCCAGCAGTGAGTGGGCCGACCAAGAGACCCAGTACTTC
TRBJ1-1	NA	NA	TRBV23-1	CASTRKNTEAFF	TGCGCCAGCACGAGAAAGAACACTGAAGCTTTCTTT
TRBJ2-7	NA	NA	TRBV9	CASSVAGRGYEQYF	TGTGCCAGCAGCGTAGCGGGCAGGGGTTACGAGCAGTACTTC
TRBJ1-6	once	NA	TRBV19	CASSRSRNYNSPLHF	TGTGCCAGTAGTCGCAGTCGAAACTATAATTCACCCCTCCACTTT
TRBJ2-1	NA	NA	TRBV25-1	CASSESRDLAYNEQFF	TGTGCCAGCAGTGAGTCGCGGGATCTAGCCTACAATGAGCAGTTCTTC
TRBJ2-3	NA	TRBD2	TRBV5-6	CASSLVRGGGNTDTQYF	TGTGCCAGCAGCTTGGTTCGGGGCGGGGGAAACACAGATACGCAGTATTTT